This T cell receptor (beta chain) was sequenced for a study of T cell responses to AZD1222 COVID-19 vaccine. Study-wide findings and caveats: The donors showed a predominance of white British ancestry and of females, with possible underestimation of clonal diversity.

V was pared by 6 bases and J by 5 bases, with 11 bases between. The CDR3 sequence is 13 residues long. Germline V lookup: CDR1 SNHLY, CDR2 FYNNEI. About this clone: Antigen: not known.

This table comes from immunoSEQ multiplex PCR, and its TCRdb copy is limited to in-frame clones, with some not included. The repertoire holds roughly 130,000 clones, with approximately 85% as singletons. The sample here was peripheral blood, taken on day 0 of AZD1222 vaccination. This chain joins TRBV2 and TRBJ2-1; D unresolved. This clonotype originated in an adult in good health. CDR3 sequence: CASSSNRNNEQFF. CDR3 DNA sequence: TGTGCCAGCAGCTCCAATAGGAACAATGAGCAGTTCTTC. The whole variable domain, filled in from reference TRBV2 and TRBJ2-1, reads EPEVTQTPSHQVTQMGQEVILRCVPISNHLYFYWYRQILGQKVEFLVSFYNNEISEKSEIFDDQFSVERPDGSNFTLKIRSTKLEDSAMYFCASSSNRNNEQFFGPGTRLTVL.